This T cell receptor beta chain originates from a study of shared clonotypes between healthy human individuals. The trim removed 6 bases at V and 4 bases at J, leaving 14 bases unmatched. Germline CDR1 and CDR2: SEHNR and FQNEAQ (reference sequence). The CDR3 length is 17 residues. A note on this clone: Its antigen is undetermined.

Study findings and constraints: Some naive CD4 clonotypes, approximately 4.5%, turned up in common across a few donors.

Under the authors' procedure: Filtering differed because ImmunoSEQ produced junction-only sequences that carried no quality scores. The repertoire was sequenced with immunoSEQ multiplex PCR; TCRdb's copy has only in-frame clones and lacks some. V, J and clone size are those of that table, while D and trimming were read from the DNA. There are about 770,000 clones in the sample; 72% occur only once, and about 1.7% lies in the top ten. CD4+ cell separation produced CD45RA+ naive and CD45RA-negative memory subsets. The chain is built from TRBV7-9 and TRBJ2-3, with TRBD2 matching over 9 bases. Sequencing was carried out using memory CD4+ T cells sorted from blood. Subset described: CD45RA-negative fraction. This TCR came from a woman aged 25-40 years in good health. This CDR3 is CASSPILGLARSDTQYF. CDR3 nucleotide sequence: TGTGCCAGCAGTCCCATACTCGGACTAGCGAGATCAGATACGCAGTATTTT.